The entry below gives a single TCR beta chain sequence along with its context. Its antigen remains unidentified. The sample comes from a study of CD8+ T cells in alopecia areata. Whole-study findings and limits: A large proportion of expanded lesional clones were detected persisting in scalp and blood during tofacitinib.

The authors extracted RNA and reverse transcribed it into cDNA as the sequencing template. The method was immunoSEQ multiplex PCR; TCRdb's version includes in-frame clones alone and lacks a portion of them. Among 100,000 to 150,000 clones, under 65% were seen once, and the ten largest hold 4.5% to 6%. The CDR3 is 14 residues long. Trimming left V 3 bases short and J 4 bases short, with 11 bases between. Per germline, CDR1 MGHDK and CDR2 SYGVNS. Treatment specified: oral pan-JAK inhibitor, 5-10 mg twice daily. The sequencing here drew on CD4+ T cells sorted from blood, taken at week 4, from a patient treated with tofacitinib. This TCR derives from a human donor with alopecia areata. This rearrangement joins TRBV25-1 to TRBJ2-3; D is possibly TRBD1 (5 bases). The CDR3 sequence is CASSDSIGADTQYF. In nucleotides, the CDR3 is TGTGCCAGCAGTGATTCTATAGGGGCAGATACGCAGTATTTT. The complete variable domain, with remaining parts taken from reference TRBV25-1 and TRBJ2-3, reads EADIYQTPRYLVIGTGKKITLECSQTMGHDKMYWYQQDPGMELHLIHYSYGVNSTEKGDLSSESTVSRIRTEHFPLTLESARPSHTSQYLCASSDSIGADTQYFGPGTRLTVL.